The present entry profiles one TCR beta chain with its context. Trimming removed 6 bases from V and 5 bases from J, with 14 bases in between. This CDR3 region has 13 residues. CDR1 is SEHNR and CDR2 is FQNEAQ in the germline V gene (reference sequence). The entry originates in a study of cytomegalovirus exposure and HLA in healthy donors. Primers included in the PCR were 60 Vbeta and 13 Jbeta primers. Assay used: immunoSEQ multiplex PCR; TCRdb lists only in-frame clones, some missing. The top ten clones hold about 5.6% of a sample with approximately 200,000 clones, approximately 80% of them seen once.

The TCR sequence derives from a woman in her 30s in good health and CMV-seropositive. Sequencing was done on a sample of PBMCs. The rearrangement links TRBV7-9 to TRBJ2-7; D may be TRBD1 (6 bases). Here the CDR3 reads CASSRQGLNEQYF. The CDR3 DNA follows: TGTGCCAGCAGTCGGCAGGGGCTAAACGAGCAGTACTTC. The whole variable domain, remainder taken from reference TRBV7-9 and TRBJ2-7, is DTGVSQNPRHKITKRGQNVTFRCDPISEHNRLYWYRQTLGQGPEFLTYFQNEAQLEKSRLLSDRFSAERPKGSFSTLEIQRTEQGDSAMYLCASSRQGLNEQYFGPGTRLTVT.